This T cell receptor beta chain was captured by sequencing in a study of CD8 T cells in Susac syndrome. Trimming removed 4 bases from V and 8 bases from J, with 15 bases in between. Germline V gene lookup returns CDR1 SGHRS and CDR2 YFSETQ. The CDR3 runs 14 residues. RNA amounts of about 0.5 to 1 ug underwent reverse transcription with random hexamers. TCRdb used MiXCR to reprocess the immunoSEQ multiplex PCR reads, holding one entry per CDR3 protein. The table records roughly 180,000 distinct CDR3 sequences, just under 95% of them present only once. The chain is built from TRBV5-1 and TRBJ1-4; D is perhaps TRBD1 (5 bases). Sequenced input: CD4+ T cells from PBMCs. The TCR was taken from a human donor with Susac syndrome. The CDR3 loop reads CASSRDLPGEKLFF. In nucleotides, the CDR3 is TGCGCCAGCAGCCGGGACCTACCAGGGGAAAAACTGTTTTTT.